The 25 T cell receptor beta chains in this list originate from one sample, sequenced in a study of T cells in localized non-small cell lung cancer. The repertoire was sequenced with immunoSEQ multiplex PCR; TCRdb's copy has only in-frame clones and lacks some. The sample shows fewer than 100,000 clones, 80% of them seen only once. This sample comprised peripheral blood, obtained before any cancer treatment. These receptors all stem from an older female donor with stage I lung adenocarcinoma.

This clone was counted between two and nine times. This chain links TRBV30 with TRBJ1-2, with TRBD1 as a possible D gene (5 bases). The V gene lost 1 base and the J gene lost 7 bases, with 19 bases spanning the gap. CDR1 and CDR2 (germline): GTSNPN, SVGIG (reference sequence). This CDR3 is built from 15 residues. The CDR3 sequence is CAWSETGTNRFGYTF. As DNA, the CDR3 is TGTGCCTGGAGTGAGACCGGGACGAACCGTTTTGGCTACACCTTC.

This sequence joins TRBV19 and TRBJ1-3; 7 positions agree with TRBD1. The CDR3 length is 16 residues. Germline CDR1 reads LNHDA; CDR2 reads SQIVND (reference sequence). Unmatched junction bases numbered 9, after V lost 7 bases and J lost 0 bases. CDR3 region: CASTTGDRSSGNTIYF. CDR3 bases: TGTGCCAGTACCACCGGGGACAGAAGCTCTGGAAACACCATATATTTT. Supplemented by reference TRBV19 and TRBJ1-3, the full variable domain reads DGGITQSPKYLFRKEGQNVTLSCEQNLNHDAMYWYRQDPGQGLRLIYYSQIVNDFQKGDIAEGYSVSREKKESFPLTVTSAQKNPTAFYLCASTTGDRSSGNTIYFGEGSWLTVV.

J is TRBJ2-7 and V is TRBV7-9; D not resolved. V lost 6 bases and J lost 3, with 12 bases in between. Per germline, CDR1 SEHNR and CDR2 FQNEAQ (reference sequence). This CDR3 is built from 13 residues. CDR3 coding DNA: TGTGCCAGCAGTGCAGCCAATTTCTACGAGCAGTACTTC. Amino acid sequence: CASSAANFYEQYF.

The rearrangement uses TRBV18 and TRBJ2-2; TRBD1 aligns across 7 bases. The CDR3 has 18 amino acids. Germline V CDR1 and CDR2: KGHSH, LQKENI. Losses at the gene ends were 3 bases for V and 5 bases for J; bases not matched to a gene: 15. The CDR3 sequence: CASSPWENRGSLTGELFF. As DNA, the CDR3 is TGTGCCAGCTCACCGTGGGAAAACAGGGGAAGTCTGACCGGGGAGCTGTTTTTT.

This chain connects TRBV19 to TRBJ1-5, with D possibly being TRBD1 (6 bases). This CDR3 is built from 15 residues. V was cut by 6 bases and J by 2 bases, with 14 bases left in between. The germline gives CDR1 LNHDA, CDR2 SQIVND (reference sequence). The CDR3 DNA reads TGTGCCAGTAGAACAGGGTTAGGGGGCAATCAGCCCCAGCATTTT. As protein: CASRTGLGGNQPQHF.

The chain employs TRBV10-1 and TRBJ2-1; 7 nucleotides line up with TRBD1. The CDR3 is made up of 12 amino acids. Trimming took 6 bases from V and 7 from J; bases not matched to a gene: 3. CDR1 WNHNN and CDR2 SYGVQD come from the germline V gene (reference sequence). The CDR3 region has the DNA TGCGCCAGCAGGACAGGGATTAATGAGCAGTTCTTC. Its translation is CASRTGINEQFF.

The V call is TRBV2, the J call TRBJ1-1; D unresolved. Germline V gives CDR1 SNHLY, CDR2 FYNNEI. Trimming stripped 7 bases from V and 1 base from J, with 10 bases between. CDR3 length: 13 residues. The CDR3 spells CASKRSGNTEAFF. The CDR3 DNA reads as TGTGCCAGCAAGCGGAGCGGGAACACTGAAGCTTTCTTT.

The V and J genes are TRBV20-1 and TRBJ2-1; no definite D call. Germline CDR1 reads DFQATT; CDR2 reads SNEGSKA (reference sequence). Trimming shortened V by 6 bases and J by 3 bases, and 6 bases separated the two germline ends. This CDR3 comprises 11 residues. The CDR3 here is CSAMNYNEQFF. CDR3 DNA sequence: TGCAGTGCAATGAACTACAATGAGCAGTTCTTC.

The chain combines TRBV5-4 with TRBJ1-1, with TRBD1 matching over 10 bases. This CDR3 is built from 17 residues. The J segment lost 2 bases and the V segment lost 0 bases, leaving 7 bases of the junction unmatched. Per the germline V gene, CDR1 is SGHNT and CDR2 is YYREEE (reference sequence). CDR3 residues: CASSLGGQGSFNTEAFF. CDR3 nucleotides: TGTGCCAGCAGCTTGGGGGGACAGGGGTCCTTTAACACTGAAGCTTTCTTT.

This chain links TRBV5-1 with TRBJ1-3; tentative D call: TRBD1 (6 bases). V gave up 4 bases and J gave up 0 bases, with 14 bases separating them. Germline V lookup: CDR1 SGHRS, CDR2 YFSETQ. The CDR3 covers 16 residues. The CDR3 nucleotides read TGCGCCAGCAGCGGGCCGGGACAAATCTCTGGAAACACCATATATTTT. Translated: CASSGPGQISGNTIYF.

The chain carries TRBV20-1 and TRBJ2-5, with D unclear. V was clipped by 8 bases and J by 5 bases, with 12 bases between them. The CDR3 contains 11 residues. Germline loops: CDR1 DFQATT, CDR2 SNEGSKA (reference sequence). The CDR3 region has the DNA TGCAGTCCGAGGATGGGGGAGACCCAGTACTTC. Protein: CSPRMGETQYF.

The chain couples TRBV6-5 to TRBJ1-5; 10 nucleotides line up with TRBD1. This CDR3 region has 14 residues. V lost 6 bases and J lost 4; bases outside the gene matches: 3. Germline assignment: CDR1 MNHEY and CDR2 SVGAGI. The CDR3 nucleotides read TGTGCCAGCAGGCGACAGGGGGCGAATCAGCCCCAGCATTTT. Amino acid sequence: CASRRQGANQPQHF.

This chain links TRBV19 with TRBJ1-2; TRBD1 is a possible D gene (6 bases). The CDR3 totals 17 residues. The ends were cut back, 0 bases at V and 3 bases at J, with 17 bases in the middle. From germline, CDR1 is LNHDA and CDR2 SQIVND (reference sequence). CDR3 DNA sequence: TGTGCCAGTAGTATAGATCGTCGGCAGGGGAGACACTATGGCTACACCTTC. Residues: CASSIDRRQGRHYGYTF.

The CDR3 protein is CASSLTSVANTGELFF. The CDR3 bases are TGTGCCAGCAGCCTCACATCCGTCGCGAACACCGGGGAGCTGTTTTTT. The chain recombines TRBV11-3 with TRBJ2-2; D call uncertain. With 5 bases removed from V and 0 bases from J, the gap between germline ends came to 13 bases. The CDR3 is made up of 16 amino acids. Germline CDR1 SGHNT, CDR2 YENEEA.

V is TRBV19 and J is TRBJ2-2; D remains ambiguous. V shed 2 bases and J shed 0 bases, with 10 bases lying between them. Germline V gene lookup returns CDR1 LNHDA and CDR2 SQIVND (reference sequence). CDR3 length: 16 amino acids. The DNA of the CDR3 is TGTGCCAGTAGTATAAGAGCGCAGCCGAACACCGGGGAGCTGTTTTTT. It specifies CASSIRAQPNTGELFF.

The chain combines TRBV7-2 with TRBJ2-7; no clear D. CDR1 is SGHTA, CDR2 FQGNSA, per germline. Trimming removed 1 base from V and 0 bases from J, with 7 bases in between. The CDR3 consists of 14 residues. DNA of the CDR3: TGTGCCAGCAGCTTAGTGGTAAGCTCCTACGAGCAGTACTTC. Residues: CASSLVVSSYEQYF.

The genes are TRBV4-1 and TRBJ1-5, with a weak D call TRBD1 (5 bases). With 4 bases removed from V and 0 bases from J, the gap between germline ends came to 10 bases. CDR1 is MGHRA and CDR2 is YSYEKL in the germline V gene. The length of the CDR3 is 15 residues. The CDR3 bases are TGCGCCAGCAGCCCGGTGGACAATAGCAATCAGCCCCAGCATTTT. Translated: CASSPVDNSNQPQHF.

V usage is TRBV5-5 and J usage is TRBJ1-5; no firm D call. V lost 1 base, J lost 0 bases, and 8 bases lay in between. Germline lookup yields CDR1 SGHKS and CDR2 YYEKEE (reference sequence). This CDR3 is 15 amino acids long. CDR3 protein: CASSLSENSNQPQHF. CDR3 sequence (DNA): TGTGCCAGCAGCTTGAGCGAGAATAGCAATCAGCCCCAGCATTTT.

The J gene is TRBJ1-2, the V gene TRBV5-4; D possibly corresponds to TRBD1 (6 bases). Germline V gene lookup returns CDR1 SGHNT and CDR2 YYREEE (reference sequence). This CDR3 has 16 amino acids. V was clipped by 4 bases and J by 2 bases, with 18 bases between them. This CDR3 reads CASSLPTGGGNYGYTF. The CDR3 DNA follows: TGTGCCAGCAGCCTTCCGACAGGAGGGGGAAACTATGGCTACACCTTC.

This clone has a handful of counts. The V gene is TRBV29-1, the J gene TRBJ1-2, with 9 bases that match TRBD1. This CDR3 has 13 residues. Per the germline V gene, CDR1 is SQVTM and CDR2 is ANQGSEA. V gave up 3 bases and J gave up 8 bases; unmatched junction bases: 7. The CDR3 bases are TGCAGCGTTGAGTGGACAGGGGCGGCCGGCTACACCTTC. This gives the protein CSVEWTGAAGYTF.

V usage is TRBV30 and J usage is TRBJ2-5; D gene uncertain. The V end lost 0 bases, the J end lost 1 base, and 6 bases lay between the germline ends. CDR1 is GTSNPN, CDR2 SVGIG, per germline (reference sequence). The CDR3 sequence is 13 residues long. CDR3 sequence: CAWSVLTQETQYF. DNA for the CDR3: TGTGCCTGGAGTGTACTCACCCAAGAGACCCAGTACTTC.

The chain employs TRBV6-5 and TRBJ2-7; D is undetermined. CDR1 is MNHEY, CDR2 SVGAGI, per germline. V was clipped by 9 bases and J by 2 bases, with 11 bases between them. The CDR3 contains 12 residues. The CDR3 region is CASKDGPYEQYF. Here the CDR3 DNA reads TGTGCCAGTAAGGACGGACCCTACGAGCAGTACTTC.

V usage is TRBV19 and J usage is TRBJ2-7; 7 bases map to TRBD2. The CDR3 consists of 18 residues. Germline CDR1 is LNHDA and CDR2 is SQIVND (reference sequence). Trimming removed 5 bases from V and 4 bases from J; junction bases left unmatched: 20. In DNA form, the CDR3 reads TGTGCCAGTAGTCTCAAGACGGCAACGGGACTAATACTATACGAGCAGTACTTC. Protein product: CASSLKTATGLILYEQYF.

This chain links TRBV10-3 with TRBJ2-1, with D unresolved. The CDR3 sequence is 12 residues long. In germline, CDR1 is ENHRY, CDR2 SYGVKD. The germline V and J ends were trimmed by 3 bases and 13 bases, with 13 bases remaining between them. CDR3 in amino acids: CAISDLLGYQFF. CDR3 sequence (DNA): TGTGCCATCAGTGACTTACTTGGGTATCAGTTCTTC.

The chain employs TRBV5-1 and TRBJ1-3; D is ambiguous. The CDR3 is 18 amino acids. Trimming shortened V by 0 bases and J by 3 bases, and 19 bases separated the two germline ends. Per the germline V gene, CDR1 is SGHRS and CDR2 is YFSETQ. The CDR3 is CASSLAVGSFLVGNTIYF. The CDR3, as DNA: TGCGCCAGCAGCTTGGCTGTCGGGAGTTTCTTGGTTGGAAACACCATATATTTT.